The clone carrying this T cell receptor (beta chain) was seen ten or more times. The sample originates from a study of HIV-infected patients and healthy controls. Whole blood was used without fractionation, so all unsorted peripheral T cells were included. The CDR3 is 16 amino acids. Germline V gene data show CDR1 as LNHDA and CDR2 as SQIVND (reference sequence). V lost 5 bases, J lost 0 bases, and 16 bases lay in between. Alpha and beta constant-region primers primed reverse transcription of approximately 0.55 ug RNA. Each of the alpha and beta chains got its own library through chain-specific third strand synthesis with indices. Each CDR3 protein gets one entry after TCRdb re-called the 5' RACE reads with MiXCR. The table includes some 25,000 distinct CDR3 sequences, 7.5% to 10% detected once.

Input material: blood. This rearrangement joins TRBV19 to TRBJ1-1, with a tentative D call TRBD1 (6 bases). The TCR comes from an adult in good health. CDR3 nucleotide sequence: TGTGCCAGTAGTCACAGGGACTGGCGCATGAACACTGAAGCTTTCTTT. This sequence encodes CASSHRDWRMNTEAFF.